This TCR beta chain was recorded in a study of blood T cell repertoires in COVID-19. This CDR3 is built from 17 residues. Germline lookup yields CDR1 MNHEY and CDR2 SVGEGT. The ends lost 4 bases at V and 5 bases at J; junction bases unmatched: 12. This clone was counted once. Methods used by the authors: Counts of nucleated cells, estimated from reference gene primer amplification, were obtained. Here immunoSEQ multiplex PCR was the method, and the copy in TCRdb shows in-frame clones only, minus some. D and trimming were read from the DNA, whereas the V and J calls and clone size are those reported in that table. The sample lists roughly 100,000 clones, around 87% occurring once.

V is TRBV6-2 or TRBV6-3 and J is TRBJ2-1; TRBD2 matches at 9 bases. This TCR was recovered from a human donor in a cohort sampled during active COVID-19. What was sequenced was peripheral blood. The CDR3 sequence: CASSSQRLAEGNNEQFF. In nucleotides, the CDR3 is TGTGCCAGCAGTTCGCAAAGACTAGCGGAGGGTAACAATGAGCAGTTCTTC.